This TCR beta chain was recorded in a study of blood T cells in healthy people across ages. This clonotype was picked up a small number of times. The antigen is not known. At one end the junction does not follow the germline gene, possibly because of a read error. Drawing of peripheral blood yielded 7.5 to 10 milliliters from each donor. A sample-barcoded 5' primer and a J-beta primer mix were used in a second PCR of roughly 7 to 11 cycles. Each of the cDNA molecules was tagged by a template-switch adaptor with 12 random nucleotides. A minimum of 2.5 million CDR3-containing paired-end reads was obtained for each sample. One entry per CDR3 protein, called by TCRdb with MiXCR from the 5' RACE reads. This table has some 1.8 million distinct CDR3 sequences, about two fifths appearing once. Whole-study findings and limits: The long-lived group displayed more naive CD4+ cells, plus higher diversity, than the aged donors did.

The receptor was derived from a human donor in good health. Sequenced input: blood.

The CDR3 coding sequence is TGTGCCAGCAACCAAGGGGTTTATAGCAATCAGCCCCAGCATTTT. Translating gives CASNQGVYSNQPQHF. The chain uses TRBV3-1 and TRBJ1-5; D is perhaps TRBD1 (5 bases). The CDR3 sequence is 15 residues long. Looked up from germline, CDR1 is LGHDT and CDR2 is YNNKEL (reference sequence).